The text below deals with one TCR beta chain. This clonotype occurred many times. No antigen is known for it. It has no much larger one-base neighbor in the sample; base qualities were not kept. Library generation was performed with PCR. Sequencing relied on an Illumina HiSeq 2500. Molecular barcoding was employed in the preparation of TCR libraries, with unique molecular identifiers being used to normalize TCRbeta repertoire quantification. Using fastp trimming at Q25 and MiXCR clonotype assembly, TCRdb reanalyzed the public sequencing data and kept in-frame beta chains. CDR3 protein sequences are deduplicated, and each keeps its most common genes and DNA. For this sample there are fewer than 250,000 distinct CDR3 sequences; 17% appear just once. Of the sample, 40% to 50% falls within the top ten clones. The data are from a study of T-cell reconstitution after alpha-beta-depleted transplantation in children (dated by TCRdb to about 2016). Notes on the research overall: The study quantitatively tracked T-cell immune reconstitution after TCRalphabeta/CD19-depleted allogeneic hematopoietic cell transplantation in children using TCR repertoire profiling.

What the research found in general, with its limitations: The high TCRbeta diversity at day 60 in some patients was ascribed to recipient T cells and intrathymic progenitors that had survived conditioning. Apparently early alphabetaT-cell count recovery about two months after transplant reportedly relied on only several hundred rapidly expanded clones derived from non-depleted graft cells. Over the following months the frequencies of hyperexpanded clones went down, and after one year T-cell counts and TCRbeta diversity were mostly credited to newly produced T cells.

The sample's treatment or condition label, in plain terms: allogeneic hematopoietic cell transplantation with graft depleted of TCRalphabeta T cells and CD19 B cells. TCRalphabeta/CD19-depleted allogeneic hematopoietic cell grafts were given to the transplant recipients, all of whom were children. There are 16 amino acids in the CDR3, from cysteine to phenylalanine inclusive. CDR3 DNA only is kept here, 48 bases in frame from base 1. Relative to germline, V is 0 bases shorter and J is 7 bases shorter, with 21 bases between their ends. Based on the germline V gene, the CDR1 and CDR2 sequences are SQVTM and ANQGSEA.

The material was PBMCs, mostly from graft donor cells, obtained 360 days after TCRalphabeta/CD19-depleted stem cell transplant. This clonotype was obtained from a male patient between 2 and 10 years old who had a stem cell transplant for acute lymphoblastic leukemia, so the T cells may come from the graft donor. The chain employs TRBV29-1 and TRBJ1-2; a tentative D match to TRBD1 spans 6 bases. CDR3 sequence: CSVEDQQGPPSRGYTF. The sequenced DNA: TGCAGCGTTGAAGATCAACAGGGTCCCCCATCTCGTGGCTACACCTTC.